The rows below give T cell receptor beta chains drawn from one sample of a study of blood T cell repertoires in COVID-19. The assay was immunoSEQ multiplex PCR, and TCRdb's table has in-frame clones only and misses some. The sample lists more than 250,000 clones; approximately 89% were seen once. Sequencing input: peripheral blood. These receptors were taken from a woman in her 30s with COVID-19, enrolled during active disease. Both conserved end residues are part of each CDR3. A D gene is named only where the DNA matches it firmly. Where a row states a size, it is once, few, many or the class of an expanded clone; other rows omit it.

D gene: TRBD1; J gene: TRBJ2-7; CDR3 length: 15; V gene: TRBV6-5; clone size: .; CDR3 protein: CASSYVTGGSYEQYF; CDR3 DNA: TGTGCCAGCAGTTACGTGACAGGGGGTTCCTACGAGCAGTACTTC
D gene: .; J gene: TRBJ1-1; CDR3 length: 12; V gene: TRBV4-3; clone size: .; CDR3 protein: CASSPTGVEAFF; CDR3 DNA: TGCGCCAGCAGCCCAACGGGAGTTGAAGCTTTCTTT
D gene: .; J gene: TRBJ2-3; CDR3 length: 16; V gene: TRBV5-1; clone size: .; CDR3 protein: CASSPLYRELKDTQYF; CDR3 DNA: TGCGCCAGCAGTCCGCTCTACAGGGAGCTCAAAGATACGCAGTATTTT
D gene: .; J gene: TRBJ1-2; CDR3 length: 15; V gene: TRBV19; clone size: .; CDR3 protein: CASSTSDSFDYGYTF; CDR3 DNA: TGTGCCAGTAGTACGTCGGACAGTTTCGACTATGGCTACACCTTC
D gene: .; J gene: TRBJ1-1; CDR3 length: 14; V gene: TRBV5-1; clone size: .; CDR3 protein: CASSSHGRGTEAFF; CDR3 DNA: TGCGCCAGCAGCTCGCATGGTAGGGGCACTGAAGCTTTCTTT
D gene: .; J gene: TRBJ1-3; CDR3 length: 13; V gene: TRBV5-1; clone size: many; CDR3 protein: CASSLAIGSTIYF; CDR3 DNA: TGCGCCAGCAGCTTGGCCATAGGGAGCACCATATATTTT
D gene: TRBD2; J gene: TRBJ2-1; CDR3 length: 19; V gene: TRBV24-1; clone size: .; CDR3 protein: CATSGSRRGRGPAYNEQFF; CDR3 DNA: TGTGCCACCAGTGGAAGCCGGCGGGGGAGAGGCCCGGCGTACAATGAGCAGTTCTTC
D gene: .; J gene: TRBJ2-7; CDR3 length: 14; V gene: TRBV27; clone size: .; CDR3 protein: CASSEEGLSYEQYF; CDR3 DNA: TGTGCCAGCAGCGAAGAGGGCCTCTCCTACGAGCAGTACTTC
D gene: TRBD1; J gene: TRBJ2-7; CDR3 length: 12; V gene: TRBV29-1; clone size: .; CDR3 protein: CSVGQGQYEQYF; CDR3 DNA: TGCAGCGTCGGACAGGGGCAATACGAGCAGTACTTC
D gene: .; J gene: TRBJ1-1; CDR3 length: 13; V gene: TRBV4-2; clone size: .; CDR3 protein: CASSQEWDNEAFF; CDR3 DNA: TGTGCCAGCAGCCAAGAATGGGACAATGAAGCTTTCTTT
D gene: TRBD1; J gene: TRBJ1-2; CDR3 length: 16; V gene: TRBV27; clone size: .; CDR3 protein: CASSPSTGDVDYGYTF; CDR3 DNA: TGTGCCAGCAGTCCATCGACAGGGGATGTGGACTATGGCTACACCTTC
D gene: TRBD1; J gene: TRBJ1-2; CDR3 length: 14; V gene: TRBV15; clone size: .; CDR3 protein: CATSRETNRGGYTF; CDR3 DNA: TGTGCCACCAGCAGAGAGACCAACAGGGGTGGCTACACCTTC
D gene: .; J gene: TRBJ1-1; CDR3 length: 13; V gene: TRBV18; clone size: few; CDR3 protein: CASSPDMNTEAFF; CDR3 DNA: TGTGCCAGCTCACCGGACATGAACACTGAAGCTTTCTTT
D gene: .; J gene: TRBJ1-2; CDR3 length: 15; V gene: TRBV21-1; clone size: .; CDR3 protein: CASSTKGGFSGGYTF; CDR3 DNA: TGTGCCAGCAGCACAAAGGGGGGGTTCTCAGGTGGCTACACCTTC
D gene: TRBD2; J gene: TRBJ2-5; CDR3 length: 18; V gene: TRBV6-1; clone size: .; CDR3 protein: CASSALKWSAGALGTQYF; CDR3 DNA: TGTGCCAGCAGTGCCCTAAAGTGGTCAGCGGGAGCCTTAGGGACCCAGTACTTC
D gene: .; J gene: TRBJ1-1; CDR3 length: 14; V gene: TRBV2; clone size: .; CDR3 protein: CASSIRRENTEAFF; CDR3 DNA: TGTGCCAGCAGTATTCGACGGGAGAACACTGAAGCTTTCTTT
D gene: .; J gene: TRBJ1-1; CDR3 length: 15; V gene: TRBV3-1/TRBV3-2; clone size: .; CDR3 protein: CASSQGGTTNTEAFF; CDR3 DNA: TGTGCCAGCAGCCAGGGGGGGACAACGAACACTGAAGCTTTCTTT
D gene: TRBD1; J gene: TRBJ1-6; CDR3 length: 16; V gene: TRBV19; clone size: once; CDR3 protein: CASSTLGQASYSPLHF; CDR3 DNA: TGTGCCAGTAGTACCCTGGGACAGGCGAGTTATTCACCCCTCCACTTT
D gene: .; J gene: TRBJ1-5; CDR3 length: 11; V gene: TRBV10-2; clone size: .; CDR3 protein: CASSSPGPQHF; CDR3 DNA: TGCGCCAGCAGTTCCCCCGGGCCCCAGCATTTT
D gene: .; J gene: TRBJ1-4; CDR3 length: 13; V gene: TRBV27; clone size: .; CDR3 protein: CASSWRGNEKLFF; CDR3 DNA: TGTGCCAGCAGCTGGCGGGGTAATGAAAAACTGTTTTTT
D gene: .; J gene: TRBJ1-3; CDR3 length: 16; V gene: TRBV19; clone size: .; CDR3 protein: CASSKGKGISGNTIYF; CDR3 DNA: TGTGCCAGTAGCAAGGGAAAGGGGATCTCTGGAAACACCATATATTTT
D gene: .; J gene: TRBJ2-7; CDR3 length: 13; V gene: TRBV5-1; clone size: .; CDR3 protein: CASSLAGYDEQYF; CDR3 DNA: TGCGCCAGCAGCTTGGCAGGGTACGACGAGCAGTACTTC
D gene: .; J gene: TRBJ1-1; CDR3 length: 14; V gene: TRBV7-9; clone size: .; CDR3 protein: CASRSGGESTEAFF; CDR3 DNA: TGTGCCAGCAGATCGGGGGGTGAGAGCACTGAAGCTTTCTTT
D gene: TRBD1; J gene: TRBJ1-2; CDR3 length: 12; V gene: TRBV3-1/TRBV3-2; clone size: .; CDR3 protein: CASSLRQGVGTF; CDR3 DNA: TGTGCCAGCAGCCTCCGGCAGGGGGTCGGTACCTTC
D gene: TRBD1; J gene: TRBJ1-1; CDR3 length: 17; V gene: TRBV12-5; clone size: few; CDR3 protein: CASDPSVDRGINTEAFF; CDR3 DNA: TGTGCTAGTGACCCGAGCGTGGACAGGGGCATTAACACTGAAGCTTTCTTT
D gene: TRBD1; J gene: TRBJ1-1; CDR3 length: 14; V gene: TRBV2; clone size: .; CDR3 protein: CAQQAGQGIAEAFF; CDR3 DNA: TGTGCACAGCAGGCGGGACAGGGGATCGCTGAAGCTTTCTTT
D gene: .; J gene: TRBJ1-5; CDR3 length: 14; V gene: TRBV24-1; clone size: .; CDR3 protein: CATSDARVAQPQHF; CDR3 DNA: TGTGCCACCAGTGACGCCAGGGTGGCTCAGCCCCAGCATTTT
D gene: .; J gene: TRBJ1-5; CDR3 length: 13; V gene: TRBV28; clone size: .; CDR3 protein: CASSSGFNQPQHF; CDR3 DNA: TGTGCCAGCAGTTCCGGGTTCAATCAGCCCCAGCATTTT
D gene: TRBD2; J gene: TRBJ2-5; CDR3 length: 15; V gene: TRBV7-8; clone size: .; CDR3 protein: CASSNGAGGQETQYF; CDR3 DNA: TGTGCCAGCAGCAACGGGGCGGGGGGACAAGAGACCCAGTACTTC
D gene: .; J gene: TRBJ1-1; CDR3 length: 13; V gene: TRBV6-2/TRBV6-3; clone size: .; CDR3 protein: CASSPGTIYEAFF; CDR3 DNA: TGTGCCAGCAGCCCCGGGACAATATATGAAGCTTTCTTT
D gene: .; J gene: TRBJ1-2; CDR3 length: 14; V gene: TRBV3-1/TRBV3-2; clone size: .; CDR3 protein: CASSQALRGYGYTF; CDR3 DNA: TGTGCCAGCAGCCAAGCGTTAAGGGGGTATGGCTACACCTTC